The clone carrying this T cell receptor beta chain showed up just a few times. Its antigen is still unknown. The data stem from a study of T cells in Graves' hyperthyroidism and ophthalmopathy. Study results and limitations: Ophthalmopathy was predicted by the model a median of about 6.5 months ahead of onset.

Together with thyroid ultrasound, orbital computed tomography, serum thyroxine and TRAb, clinical symptoms were used for diagnoses. Amplification of TCR beta CDR3 regions used RNA as the template. The HTBI primer set served for first-round RT-PCR of the TCR CDR3. MiXCR, run by TCRdb on the multiplex PCR reads, gives a single entry per CDR3 protein. The sample has around 580,000 distinct CDR3 sequences, around 17% seen once. Sequencing used blood. The source of this sequence is a woman aged 18-35 years with Graves' hyperthyroidism.

This CDR3 reads CASNSRWKSTDTQYF. CDR3 nucleotide sequence: TGTGCCAGCAACTCGCGATGGAAGAGCACAGATACGCAGTATTTT. The rearrangement links TRBV5-6 to TRBJ2-3; no clear D. This CDR3 is 15 amino acids long. Germline-derived CDR1 and CDR2 are SGHDT and YYEEEE. Trimming removed 6 bases from V and 0 bases from J, with 14 bases in between.